The TCR beta chain described here comes from a study of CD8 T cells in ankylosing spondylitis. A few counts support this clonotype. CDR1 is SNHLY, CDR2 FYNNEI, per germline. Germline trimming cut 6 bases from V and 7 bases from J; bases unmatched to any gene: 7. The CDR3 loop spans 15 amino acids. TCRdb called the 5' RACE reads again in MiXCR, with one record for every CDR3 protein. The sample holds roughly 130,000 distinct CDR3 sequences; roughly 8% are singletons and the top ten take less than 7.5%. V gene TRBV2 combines with J gene TRBJ1-4; 11 bases line up with TRBD1. The sequence derives from a male donor with ankylosing spondylitis. The sample was synovial fluid, either unsorted or a sorted T cell fraction (not recorded which). The chain's CDR3 is CASSLGQGEGEKLFF. The CDR3 DNA reads as TGTGCCAGCAGCTTGGGACAGGGGGAAGGTGAAAAACTGTTTTTT.